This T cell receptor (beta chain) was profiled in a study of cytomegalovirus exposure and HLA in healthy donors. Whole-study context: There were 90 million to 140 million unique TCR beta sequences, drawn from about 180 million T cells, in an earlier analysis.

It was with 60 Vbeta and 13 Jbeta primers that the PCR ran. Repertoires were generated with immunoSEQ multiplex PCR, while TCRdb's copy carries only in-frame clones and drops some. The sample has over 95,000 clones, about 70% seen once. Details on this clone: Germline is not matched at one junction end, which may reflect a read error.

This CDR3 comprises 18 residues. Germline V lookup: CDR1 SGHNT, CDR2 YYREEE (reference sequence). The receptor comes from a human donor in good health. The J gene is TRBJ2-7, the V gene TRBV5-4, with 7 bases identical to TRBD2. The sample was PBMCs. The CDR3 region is CASSLAGWLAESSYGQYF. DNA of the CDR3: TGTGCCAGCAGCTTGGCCGGGTGGCTAGCGGAAAGCTCCTACGGGCAGTACTTC.